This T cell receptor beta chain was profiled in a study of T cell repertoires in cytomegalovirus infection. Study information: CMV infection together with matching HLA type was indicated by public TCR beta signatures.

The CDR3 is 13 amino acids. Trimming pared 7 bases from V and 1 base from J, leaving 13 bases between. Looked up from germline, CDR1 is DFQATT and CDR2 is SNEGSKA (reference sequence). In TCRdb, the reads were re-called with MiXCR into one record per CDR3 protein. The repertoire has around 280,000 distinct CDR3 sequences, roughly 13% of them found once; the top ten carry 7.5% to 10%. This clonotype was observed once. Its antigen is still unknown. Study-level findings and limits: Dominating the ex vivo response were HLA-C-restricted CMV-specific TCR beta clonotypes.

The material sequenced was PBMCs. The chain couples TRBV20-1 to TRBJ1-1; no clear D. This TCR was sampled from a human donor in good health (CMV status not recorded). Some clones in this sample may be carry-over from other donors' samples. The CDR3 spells CSDHSGRNTEAFF. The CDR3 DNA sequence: TGCAGTGACCACTCGGGGAGGAACACTGAAGCTTTCTTT.